A selection of T cell receptor beta chains follows, all from one sample in a study of T cell responses to AZD1222 COVID-19 vaccine. The protocol was immunoSEQ multiplex PCR, while the TCRdb copy is restricted to in-frame clones and leaves out a portion. Of roughly 140,000 clones in the sample, less than 95% were seen once. The sequencing used peripheral blood, collected on day 0 of AZD1222 vaccination. The receptors derive from an adult in good health. The CDR3 runs from the conserved cysteine through the conserved F or W. A D gene is named only where the DNA matches it firmly. The size entry is marked missing in some rows and otherwise reads once, few, many or a size class.

V	D	length	size	J	CDR3	DNA
TRBV5-1	TRBD2	17	-	TRBJ2-3	CASSLGLAGGPTDTQYF	TGCGCCAGCAGCTTAGGACTAGCGGGGGGGCCCACAGATACGCAGTATTTT
TRBV29-1	-	12	-	TRBJ1-1	CSVVGQTSEAFF	TGCAGCGTTGTAGGACAGACTAGTGAAGCTTTCTTT
TRBV10-3	-	13	-	TRBJ1-2	CAISEVSNYGYTF	TGTGCCATCAGTGAGGTCAGTAACTATGGCTACACCTTC
TRBV24-1	-	11	-	TRBJ1-2	CATRWRYGYTF	TGTGCCACCAGATGGCGCTATGGCTACACCTTC
TRBV20-1	-	12	-	TRBJ1-2	CSASSTVYGYTF	TGCAGTGCTAGTTCGACGGTCTATGGCTACACCTTC
TRBV29-1	-	15	-	TRBJ2-5	CSVEDLWLGPETQYF	TGCAGCGTTGAAGATCTCTGGCTGGGGCCCGAGACCCAGTACTTC
TRBV6-5	-	14	once	TRBJ1-3	CASTGGSSGNTIYF	TGTGCTTCTACGGGGGGGAGCTCTGGAAACACCATATATTTT
TRBV19	-	15	-	TRBJ1-3	CASSISRNSGNTIYF	TGTGCCAGTAGTATATCCCGGAACTCTGGAAACACCATATATTTT
TRBV5-1	TRBD2	18	few	TRBJ2-2	CASSGPPTSGGSTGELFF	TGCGCCAGCAGCGGGCCACCTACTAGCGGGGGTAGCACCGGGGAGCTGTTTTTT
TRBV6-4	TRBD1	16	-	TRBJ2-1	CASSDLGQGNYNEQFF	TGTGCCAGCAGTGATCTAGGACAGGGAAACTACAATGAGCAGTTCTTC
TRBV7-3	TRBD1	16	-	TRBJ1-1	CASSSLRTGGDTEAFF	TGTGCCAGCAGCTCACTCAGGACAGGTGGGGACACTGAAGCTTTCTTT
TRBV6-5	-	14	-	TRBJ1-2	CASSRSTGLFGYTF	TGTGCCAGCAGCAGATCGACCGGGCTGTTTGGCTACACCTTC
TRBV5-4	-	13	-	TRBJ1-1	CASSLVWDTEAFF	TGTGCCAGCAGCTTGGTCTGGGACACTGAAGCTTTCTTT
TRBV29-1	TRBD2	15	-	TRBJ2-3	CSVAPTGGGADTQYF	TGCAGCGTTGCGCCAACCGGCGGGGGGGCAGATACGCAGTATTTT